These 2 T cell receptor beta chains originate from one sample sequenced in a study of shared clonotypes between healthy human individuals. Generated by immunoSEQ multiplex PCR, the TCRdb table keeps only in-frame clones and is missing some. This table has about 110,000 clones, around two thirds appearing once. Sequencing was performed on memory CD8+ T cells sorted from blood. Indicated subset: CD45RO+ cells pooled with CCR7-negative TemRA cells. Receptors were obtained from a woman in her 30s in good health.

This clone was observed once. The chain combines TRBV15 with TRBJ2-7; D may be TRBD2 (6 bases). This CDR3 region has 15 residues. Trimming removed 5 bases from V and 1 base from J, with 15 bases in between. CDR1 and CDR2 (germline): LNHNV, YYDKDF (reference sequence). CDR3 nucleotide sequence: TGTGCCACCAGCGGGTTTGGGGAGGCATCCTACGAGCAGTACTTC. Its protein is CATSGFGEASYEQYF.

The rearrangement links TRBV19 to TRBJ2-7; 11 nucleotides align to TRBD2. This CDR3 has 16 amino acids. The trim removed 3 bases at V and 1 base at J, leaving 5 bases unmatched. Per germline, CDR1 LNHDA and CDR2 SQIVND (reference sequence). As DNA, the CDR3 is TGTGCCAGTAGTATCCGACTAGCGGGGACATCCTACGAGCAGTACTTC. This encodes CASSIRLAGTSYEQYF.